The clone carrying this T cell receptor (beta chain) has a handful of counts. One entry per CDR3 protein, called by TCRdb with MiXCR from the 5' RACE reads. Among tens of thousands of distinct CDR3 sequences listed, 9.3% were seen once. The CDR3 is 12 amino acids. Germline assignment: CDR1 PRHDT and CDR2 FYEKMQ (reference sequence). The V and J ends lost 3 bases and 9 bases respectively, with 10 bases between them. These data originate in a study of early T cells in non-severe SARS-CoV-2 infection. For the study at large: Unpaired chains resulted from sequencing bulk RNA of unsorted whole blood.

The origin of this receptor is an adult who was a healthcare worker with PCR-confirmed SARS-CoV-2 infection or an uninfected control (not recorded which). Input material: whole blood. The chain employs TRBV13 and TRBJ2-3; D is possibly TRBD1 (5 bases). As DNA, the CDR3 is TGTGCCAGCAGCTTTAATAGGGGAACGCAGTATTTT. The encoded protein is CASSFNRGTQYF.